This T cell receptor beta chain was captured in a study of naive and memory T cell subsets listed by TCRdb under 2017. Study-wide context: According to the figure summarizing the samples, there were some 10 blood donors, 7 tuberculin skin test biopsies and 3 saline control biopsies. PCR2 was typically performed as a SYBR Green qPCR that was stopped at a set threshold, although end-point PCR (about 6 cycles) could be used instead for low-input samples.

Study-wide conclusions, independent of this receptor: The potential sensitivity of the RNA-based method to TCR transcript changes with T cell activation and differentiation was acknowledged.

Libraries were made using 5' RACE. The ligated cDNA was amplified in four rounds of PCR with nested alpha and beta constant region primers together with the SP2 primer. TCR RNA was reverse transcribed with SuperScript IV using alpha and beta constant region primers for the blood and skin samples. T4 RNA ligase 1 was used to ligate an oligonucleotide containing the Illumina SP2 primer and a UMI to the 3' end of the cDNA. To prevent hairpin formation, the 12-nucleotide UMI was made up of two random hexamers with an eight-base spacer between them. From the second PCR onward, the TCR alpha and beta chain libraries were handled separately, and dual indexing was used for multiplexing. After pooling, the indexed libraries were analyzed by capillary electrophoresis and sequenced on either an Illumina MiSeq or NextSeq. Libraries were spiked with PhiX DNA at about 4.5-7.5% so that base diversity was increased and cluster recognition was improved. Per the source publication's procedure: Demultiplexor extracted UMIs from read 2, combined them with read 1 TCR sequence, and split reads by sample indices. V and J genes and V-J junctions were identified by Decombinator, and each TCR was assigned a five-part identifier that included V and J deletions. UMIs were used by Collapsinator to correct sequencing errors and PCR amplification heterogeneity, so that a UMI-based abundance was obtained for each TCR. CDR3Translator turned identifiers into nucleotide sequence, translated the nucleotide sequence into amino acids, and pulled out CDR3 regions based on terminal motifs. After normalization to the amount of input RNA, error-corrected alpha and beta TCR counts from blood and skin were compared. Clones were called with MiXCR by TCRdb after fastp trimmed the public reads at Q25, and only in-frame beta chains were retained. Identical CDR3 protein sequences are pooled into one entry, listed with their most common genes and DNA. Clone size and V and J calls follow TCRdb, not the original study. The sample table shows around 56,000 distinct CDR3 sequences, and more than 7.5% are seen once. Together, the top ten hold about 8.9% of the sample.

Using 3' ligation of a UMI-containing oligonucleotide to TCR cDNA, the study laid out a robust and sensitive protocol to amplify, sequence and analyze TCRs. For whole blood analysis, approximately 2.7 ml of peripheral blood was drawn from adult healthy volunteers into Tempus tubes, and RNA was extracted according to the manufacturer's instructions. Total RNA was treated with RQ1 DNase, without cell sorting, prior to reverse transcription, with an input of about 1 to 1,100 ng being targeted. Skin biopsy and whole blood libraries were made to test pipeline robustness in samples where T cells form a minority population. With respect to this clonotype: What this receptor recognizes is not known. There are no base qualities to consult, and no much larger clone falls within one base.

The germline V end is reduced by 6 bases and the J end by 4 bases; junction bases left unmatched: 12. CDR1 and CDR2, per the germline V gene (reference sequence), are MNHNY and SVGAGI. From the cysteine through the phenylalanine, the CDR3 covers 15 amino acids. Only the CDR3 part of the read is kept: 45 bases, read in frame from the first base. The clonotype comes from a female donor in good health. The chain employs TRBV6-6 and TRBJ2-7, with 7 bases matching TRBD2. The CDR3 reads as follows: CASSRSSGGGYEQYF. Read as DNA, the sequence is TGTGCCAGCAGCCGATCCAGTGGGGGGGGTTACGAGCAGTACTTC.